One sample yielded the 28 T cell receptor beta chains listed below, sequenced in a study of T cell responses to AZD1222 COVID-19 vaccine. Generated by immunoSEQ multiplex PCR, the TCRdb table keeps only in-frame clones and is missing some. The sample consists of about 110,000 clones, around 83% of them appearing once. The sequencing here drew on peripheral blood, taken on day 0 of AZD1222 vaccination. Every receptor here comes from an adult in good health.

J is TRBJ2-5 and V is TRBV7-9; D not certain. The V end was cut by 1 base, the J end by 1 base, with 7 bases between. Germline CDR1 reads SEHNR; CDR2 reads FQNEAQ (reference sequence). CDR3 length: 14 amino acids. The CDR3 reads CASSLVWGQETQYF. In DNA, the CDR3 is TGTGCCAGCAGCTTAGTCTGGGGCCAAGAGACCCAGTACTTC.

The rearrangement uses TRBV7-8 and TRBJ2-7; 7 nucleotides match TRBD2. V lost 2 bases and J lost 4; bases outside the gene matches: 8. Germline assignment: CDR1 SGHVS and CDR2 FQNEAQ. The CDR3 spans 15 residues. Written as DNA, the CDR3 is TGTGCCAGCAGCTTAAGGGCCTCCGGGGGGTACGAGCAGTACTTC. It codes for CASSLRASGGYEQYF.

The chain combines TRBV6-4 with TRBJ1-1; no definite D call. The V and J ends lost 7 bases and 4 bases respectively, with 16 bases between them. The CDR3 covers 14 residues. Germline CDR1 is MRHNA and CDR2 is SNTAGT. The CDR3 DNA is TGTGCCAGCACGGAAAGACCGGGAGCCACTGAAGCTTTCTTT. Translated, it gives CASTERPGATEAFF.

V gene TRBV5-1 combines with J gene TRBJ2-2; 8 bases fit TRBD2. V lost 7 bases to trimming and J lost 5 bases; unmatched junction nucleotides: 7. The germline gives CDR1 SGHRS, CDR2 YFSETQ. The CDR3 runs to 14 residues. This CDR3 is CASRGTSLTGELFF. CDR3 in DNA: TGCGCCAGCCGGGGGACTAGTTTAACCGGGGAGCTGTTTTTT.

The chain couples TRBV5-5 to TRBJ2-5; TRBD2 is a possible D gene (7 bases). The CDR3 is made up of 19 amino acids. V lost 0 bases, J lost 9 bases, and 30 bases lay in between. Germline V lookup: CDR1 SGHKS, CDR2 YYEKEE (reference sequence). CDR3 in amino acids: CASSLEGRGGATKRLAQYF. CDR3 DNA sequence: TGTGCCAGCAGCTTGGAAGGTCGAGGGGGGGCTACGAAGAGATTGGCCCAGTACTTC.

This clone appeared once. The J gene is TRBJ1-6, the V gene TRBV3-1 (or the pseudogene TRBV3-2); D gene uncertain. The CDR3 is 14 amino acids. CDR1 and CDR2 from the germline V gene are LGHDT and YNNKEL (reference sequence). Deletions cut 4 bases from V and 6 bases from J, with 10 bases between. The CDR3 here is CASSPPRFNSPLHF. In DNA, the CDR3 is TGTGCCAGCAGCCCCCCCAGGTTTAATTCACCCCTCCACTTT.

V and J are TRBV24-1 and TRBJ1-5; no firm D call. The V and J ends lost 5 bases and 3 bases respectively, with 10 bases between them. CDR3 length: 14 amino acids. In germline, CDR1 is KGHDR, CDR2 SFDVKD. The CDR3 reads CATSGRQPNQPQHF. The CDR3 nucleotides read TGTGCCACCAGTGGTCGGCAACCCAATCAGCCCCAGCATTTT.

For the CDR3, the DNA is TGCGCCAGCAGCTTGCGGCAGAGCCTCCCGGGGAGCGGCTACACCTTC. It translates to CASSLRQSLPGSGYTF. The chain is built from TRBV5-1 and TRBJ1-2; D remains ambiguous. The V gene's germline CDR1 is SGHRS and CDR2 YFSETQ. The germline V and J ends were trimmed by 1 base and 8 bases, with 21 bases remaining between them. CDR3 size: 16 residues.

The chain employs TRBV4-1 and TRBJ2-7, with 8 nucleotides matching TRBD2. The CDR3 has 14 amino acids. J gave up 3 bases and V 1 base, and 2 bases lay outside the gene matches. Germline-derived CDR1 and CDR2 are MGHRA and YSYEKL. The CDR3 loop reads CASSQGAGGYEQYF. For the CDR3, the DNA is TGCGCCAGCAGCCAAGGGGCGGGGGGCTACGAGCAGTACTTC.

In this sample, this clone turned up once. The genes are TRBV24-1 and TRBJ2-7, with TRBD1 matching 12 bases. With V trimmed by 6 bases and J by 4 bases, 21 bases remained unmatched. There are 20 residues in the CDR3. Germline assignment: CDR1 KGHDR and CDR2 SFDVKD. The CDR3 nucleotides are TGTGCCACCAGTCCCAAAGGGACAGGGGGCGTCTGGTCCCCTATTTACGAGCAGTACTTC. Protein product: CATSPKGTGGVWSPIYEQYF.

The chain employs TRBV9 and TRBJ2-3, with 10 bases identical to TRBD2. CDR1 and CDR2 from the germline V gene are SGDLS and YYNGEE. The CDR3 has 16 amino acids. V shed 4 bases and J 1 base; nucleotides not matched to a gene: 6. The CDR3 protein is CASSILAGQGTDTQYF. The CDR3 DNA reads TGTGCCAGCAGCATACTAGCGGGACAGGGCACAGATACGCAGTATTTT.

This chain links TRBV6-1 with TRBJ2-1; D is perhaps TRBD1 (5 bases). CDR1 is MNHNS and CDR2 is SASEGT in the germline V gene. The CDR3 totals 15 residues. Deletions cut 3 bases from V and 5 bases from J, with 14 bases between. CDR3 amino acids: CASSEQGSPNNEQFF. Here the CDR3 DNA reads TGTGCCAGCAGTGAGCAGGGTAGCCCTAACAATGAGCAGTTCTTC.

V is TRBV9 and J is TRBJ1-6; 7 positions match TRBD1. This CDR3 has 14 residues. Losses at the gene ends were 3 bases for V and 7 bases for J; bases not matched to a gene: 4. Germline CDR1 reads SGDLS; CDR2 reads YYNGEE. The CDR3 is CASSGQGGNSPLHF. CDR3 bases: TGTGCCAGCAGCGGACAGGGCGGGAATTCACCCCTCCACTTT.

The gene calls are TRBV6-6 and TRBJ2-7; 7 bases fit TRBD1. CDR3 length: 14 residues. Germline loops: CDR1 MNHNY, CDR2 SVGAGI (reference sequence). V trimming: 6 bases; J trimming: 7 bases; junction bases outside the gene matches: 12. This chain's CDR3 is CASSLRTGRREQYF. Written as DNA, the CDR3 is TGTGCCAGCAGCCTTCGGACAGGCCGGCGGGAGCAGTACTTC.

The chain has TRBV11-2 and TRBJ2-7; a weak D match, TRBD1 (5 bases). Germline assignment: CDR1 SGHAT and CDR2 FQNNGV. Trimming removed 5 bases at V and 4 bases at J, with 18 bases between. The CDR3 totals 15 residues. This chain's CDR3 is CASSPDIQVRYEQYF. The DNA for the CDR3 is TGTGCCAGCAGCCCGGACATCCAAGTACGGTACGAGCAGTACTTC. Full variable domain (missing parts from reference TRBV11-2 and TRBJ2-7): EAGVAQSPRYKIIEKRQSVAFWCNPISGHATLYWYQQILGQGPKLLIQFQNNGVVDDSQLPKDRFSAERLKGVDSTLKIQPAKLEDSAVYLCASSPDIQVRYEQYFGPGTRLTVT.

In nucleotides, the CDR3 is TGTGCCAGCAGTGCCCCGCCGCTAGCGGGCCTAAACAATGAGCAGTTCTTC. Its translation: CASSAPPLAGLNNEQFF. This chain joins TRBV6-1 and TRBJ2-1; 8 nucleotides line up with TRBD2. Germline assignment: CDR1 MNHNS and CDR2 SASEGT. V gave up 4 bases and J gave up 5 bases; unmatched junction bases: 13. The CDR3 consists of 17 residues.

The chain employs TRBV24-1 and TRBJ1-2, with D maybe TRBD1 (5 bases). The V end was cut by 4 bases, the J end by 4 bases, with 18 bases between. The CDR3 runs 16 residues. Per germline, CDR1 KGHDR and CDR2 SFDVKD. Written as DNA, the CDR3 is TGTGCCACCAGTGACCCCGGGGAGGGACCCTTCTATGGCTACACCTTC. This sequence encodes CATSDPGEGPFYGYTF.

V usage is TRBV11-2 and J usage is TRBJ1-1; D is uncertain. There are 13 residues in the CDR3. The V end lost 0 bases, the J end lost 3 bases, and 5 bases lay between the germline ends. CDR1 is SGHAT and CDR2 is FQNNGV in the germline V gene. The CDR3 region has the DNA TGTGCCAGCAGCTTAGAACGGGACACTGAAGCTTTCTTT. Encoded protein: CASSLERDTEAFF.

The chain recombines TRBV3-1 (or the pseudogene TRBV3-2) with TRBJ2-1; weak D call: TRBD2 (6 bases). Germline lookup yields CDR1 LGHDT and CDR2 YNNKEL (reference sequence). There are 15 residues in the CDR3. Trimming shortened V by 6 bases and J by 4 bases, and 16 bases separated the two germline ends. CDR3 protein: CASSPVTGVYNEQFF. The CDR3, as DNA: TGTGCCAGCAGTCCTGTCACGGGGGTGTACAATGAGCAGTTCTTC.

V usage is TRBV5-6 and J usage is TRBJ1-2; 7 bases are shared with TRBD1. The CDR3 has 15 residues. J lost 1 base, V lost 2 bases, and 5 bases had no gene match. Germline V CDR1 and CDR2: SGHDT, YYEEEE. Written as DNA, the CDR3 is TGTGCCAGCAGCTTACGGGACAGCTTTAACTATGGCTACACCTTC. This encodes CASSLRDSFNYGYTF.

The J gene is TRBJ2-3, the V gene TRBV6-2 or TRBV6-3; D is ambiguous. The CDR3 spans 11 residues. The V and J ends lost 6 bases and 8 bases respectively, with 9 bases between them. Germline CDR1 is MNHEY and CDR2 is SVGEGT. CDR3 sequence (DNA): TGTGCCAGCAGCCCCCCGGGTACGCAGTATTTT. Residues: CASSPPGTQYF.

The genes are TRBV10-3 and TRBJ2-2; maybe TRBD2 (5 bases). CDR1 is ENHRY, CDR2 SYGVKD, per germline. Trimming removed 0 bases from V and 5 bases from J, with 7 bases in between. This CDR3 has 14 residues. CDR3 residues: CAISESEVTGELFF. The CDR3 DNA reads as TGTGCCATCAGTGAGTCGGAGGTTACCGGGGAGCTGTTTTTT.

The genes are TRBV4-1 and TRBJ2-2, with 8 positions matching TRBD2. CDR1 is MGHRA and CDR2 is YSYEKL in the germline V gene. CDR3 length: 18 amino acids. With 0 bases clipped from V and 3 bases from J, the junction kept 9 bases outside the gene matches. CDR3: CASSQDRGSGGDTGELFF. CDR3 nucleotide sequence: TGCGCCAGCAGCCAAGATCGGGGCAGCGGGGGTGACACCGGGGAGCTGTTTTTT.

This clone was counted ten times or more. The V and J genes are TRBV7-9 and TRBJ1-2; TRBD1 might be the D (5 bases). The CDR3 extends over 15 amino acids. The V gene's germline CDR1 is SEHNR and CDR2 FQNEAQ (reference sequence). Trimming removed 5 bases at V and 8 bases at J, with 21 bases between. The CDR3 DNA follows: TGTGCCAGCAGCCATTCAGATGGGGGACTCACAGGCTACACCTTC. It is translated as CASSHSDGGLTGYTF.

This chain connects TRBV18 to TRBJ1-4; no clear D gene. Trimming stripped 6 bases from V and 0 bases from J, with 14 bases between. Germline lookup yields CDR1 KGHSH and CDR2 LQKENI. The CDR3 is 16 amino acids. The CDR3 loop reads CASSEQPDTTNEKLFF. In DNA, the CDR3 is TGTGCCAGCTCCGAGCAACCGGATACAACTAATGAAAAACTGTTTTTT.

The chain joins TRBV12-5 to TRBJ1-1; D is perhaps TRBD1 (5 bases). Trimming removed 1 base from V and 4 bases from J, with 13 bases in between. This CDR3 comprises 15 residues. Germline loops: CDR1 LGHNT, CDR2 FRNRAP. The CDR3, as DNA: TGTGCTAGTGGTTTGGGCAATACAGGAACCACTGAAGCTTTCTTT. Amino acid sequence: CASGLGNTGTTEAFF.

This clone was picked up a small number of times. The CDR3 bases are TGTGCCAGCAGTTTAGGACCAAGGACAGTCGATCAGCCCCAGCATTTT. This sequence encodes CASSLGPRTVDQPQHF. The rearrangement uses TRBV28 and TRBJ1-5; D possibly corresponds to TRBD1 (6 bases). Germline CDR1 reads MDHEN; CDR2 reads SYDVKM. There are 16 residues in the CDR3. V was clipped by 2 bases and J by 5 bases, with 16 bases between them.

As for this clone: Within the sample, other DNA sequences also encode this same CDR3. This chain connects TRBV19 to TRBJ2-5, with D hard to call. Germline lookup yields CDR1 LNHDA and CDR2 SQIVND (reference sequence). Between the trimmed V and J ends, which lost 6 bases and 3 bases, there was a span of 11 bases. This CDR3 is 13 amino acids long. The CDR3 protein is CASSPGAKETQYF. The CDR3 coding sequence is TGTGCCAGTAGCCCCGGAGCGAAAGAGACCCAGTACTTC.